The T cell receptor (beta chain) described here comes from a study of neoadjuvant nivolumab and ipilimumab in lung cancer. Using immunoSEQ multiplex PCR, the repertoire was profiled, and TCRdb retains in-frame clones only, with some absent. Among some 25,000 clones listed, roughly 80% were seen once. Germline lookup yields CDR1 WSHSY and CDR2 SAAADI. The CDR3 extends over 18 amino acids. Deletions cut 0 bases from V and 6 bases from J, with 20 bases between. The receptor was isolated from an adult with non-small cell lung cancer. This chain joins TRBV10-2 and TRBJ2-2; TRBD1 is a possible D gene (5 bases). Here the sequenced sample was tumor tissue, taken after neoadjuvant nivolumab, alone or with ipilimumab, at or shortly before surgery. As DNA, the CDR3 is TGCGCCAGCAGTGAGTCGAATGGGCAGGGTCGAATCCCCGGGGAGCTGTTTTTT. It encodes CASSESNGQGRIPGELFF.